These 8 T cell receptor beta chains came from one sample sequenced in a study of siplizumab effects on memory and regulatory T cells. The data were produced by immunoSEQ multiplex PCR, yet TCRdb's version contains in-frame clones alone and is incomplete. Among some 120,000 clones listed, less than 95% were seen once. The sample was non-Treg CD4+ T cells sorted from blood. Receptor source: a human donor in good health.

The chain joins TRBV6-5 to TRBJ2-7; 10 nucleotides match TRBD1. The CDR3 contains 14 residues. The germline CDR1 and CDR2 sequences are MNHEY and SVGAGI. With V trimmed by 6 bases and J by 2 bases, 4 bases remained unmatched. The CDR3 is CASRPGTGAYEQYF. CDR3 DNA sequence: TGTGCCAGCAGACCCGGGACAGGGGCCTACGAGCAGTACTTC.

This clone was seen more than once but under ten times. V usage is TRBV6-1 and J usage is TRBJ1-3; no clear D. The V end lost 6 bases, the J end lost 0 bases, and 12 bases lay between the germline ends. CDR3 length equals 15 residues. The germline CDR1 and CDR2 sequences are MNHNS and SASEGT. The CDR3: CASRAMGFSGNTIYF. In nucleotides, the CDR3 is TGTGCCAGCAGGGCGATGGGGTTCTCTGGAAACACCATATATTTT.

The chain couples TRBV6-5 to TRBJ1-1, with no clear D. The germline V gene has CDR1 MNHEY and CDR2 SVGAGI. The CDR3 covers 14 residues. The V and J ends lost 0 bases and 4 bases respectively, with 9 bases between them. CDR3 sequence: CASSYSTAGTEAFF. The CDR3 bases are TGTGCCAGCAGTTACTCGACTGCCGGCACTGAAGCTTTCTTT.

This clone was observed a single time. The chain has TRBV2 and TRBJ2-5; no definite D call. This CDR3 spans 13 amino acids. V lost 0 bases to trimming and J lost 13 bases, with 15 bases between them. Germline V gene lookup returns CDR1 SNHLY and CDR2 FYNNEI. CDR3 nucleotides: TGTGCCAGCAGTGAAGCGCGCGCCGCCGACGGGTACTTC. Protein: CASSEARAADGYF.

The gene calls are TRBV9 and TRBJ2-1, with D tentatively TRBD1 or TRBD2 (5 bases each). CDR3 size: 15 residues. Germline CDR1 and CDR2: SGDLS and YYNGEE. V was cut by 0 bases and J by 4 bases, with 11 bases left in between. Here the CDR3 reads CASSVEGRTYNEQFF. The CDR3 coding sequence is TGTGCCAGCAGCGTAGAGGGACGGACGTACAATGAGCAGTTCTTC.

V gene TRBV18 combines with J gene TRBJ2-5; TRBD1 matches 8 bases. This CDR3 spans 16 amino acids. With V trimmed by 5 bases and J by 5 bases, 13 bases remained unmatched. CDR1 is KGHSH, CDR2 LQKENI, per germline. CDR3 region: CASSATGQGAWETQYF. In DNA form, the CDR3 reads TGTGCCAGCTCAGCTACGGGCCAGGGGGCTTGGGAGACCCAGTACTTC.

The genes are TRBV19 and TRBJ2-1, with 7 bases that match TRBD2. The CDR3 runs to 19 residues. Trimming cost V 3 bases and J 2 bases; bases outside gene matches: 16. The germline V gene encodes CDR1 LNHDA and CDR2 SQIVND (reference sequence). The CDR3 DNA is TGTGCCAGTAGTATGTGGACTAGACCGCCCCGCGGGACCTACAATGAGCAGTTCTTC. Amino acid sequence: CASSMWTRPPRGTYNEQFF. Complete variable domain (other parts from reference TRBV19 and TRBJ2-1): DGGITQSPKYLFRKEGQNVTLSCEQNLNHDAMYWYRQDPGQGLRLIYYSQIVNDFQKGDIAEGYSVSREKKESFPLTVTSAQKNPTAFYLCASSMWTRPPRGTYNEQFFGPGTRLTVL.

V is TRBV2 and J is TRBJ2-3, with 7 bases identical to TRBD2. This CDR3 is built from 14 residues. Germline V lookup: CDR1 SNHLY, CDR2 FYNNEI. The junction had 8 bases not matched to a gene; V was cut back by 11 bases and J by 0 bases. The DNA for the CDR3 is TGTGCCGGCCTGGGCGGGGGTAGCACAGATACGCAGTATTTT. This encodes CAGLGGGSTDTQYF.